These 9 T cell receptor beta chains originate from one sample sequenced in a study of blood T cell repertoires in COVID-19. Profiled with immunoSEQ multiplex PCR; TCRdb holds only in-frame clones, not every one. The sample holds around 180,000 clones, about 77% seen once. The specimen sequenced was PBMCs or T cells enriched from blood (not recorded which). Receptors were obtained from a woman in her forties or fifties with acute COVID-19.

V gene TRBV5-4 combines with J gene TRBJ2-1; 9 bases fit TRBD2. This CDR3 region has 15 residues. CDR1 SGHNT and CDR2 YYREEE come from the germline V gene (reference sequence). The junction had 6 bases not matched to a gene; V was cut back by 5 bases and J by 3 bases. The CDR3 protein is CASSTASGDYNEQFF. CDR3 bases: TGTGCCAGCAGTACCGCTAGCGGGGACTACAATGAGCAGTTCTTC.

This rearrangement joins TRBV7-2 to TRBJ1-6; D gene unclear. Trimming removed 2 bases from V and 7 bases from J, with 12 bases in between. CDR1 is SGHTA, CDR2 FQGNSA, per germline. The CDR3 has 15 amino acids. The CDR3 loop is CASSLSRVYNSPLHF. The DNA of the CDR3 is TGTGCCAGCAGCTTATCGAGGGTCTACAATTCACCCCTCCACTTT.

The chain carries TRBV5-6 and TRBJ1-2, with 8 bases aligning to TRBD1. CDR1 and CDR2 from the germline V gene are SGHDT and YYEEEE. The CDR3 extends over 13 amino acids. V shed 5 bases and J 6 bases; nucleotides not matched to a gene: 6. CDR3 bases: TGTGCCAGCAGTAGACCAGGGGGCGATGGCTACACCTTC. This gives the protein CASSRPGGDGYTF. The full variable domain, with the rest looked up from reference TRBV5-6 and TRBJ1-2, is DAGVTQSPTHLIKTRGQQVTLRCSPKSGHDTVSWYQQALGQGPQFIFQYYEEEERQRGNFPDRFSGHQFPNYSSELNVNALLLGDSALYLCASSRPGGDGYTFGSGTRLTVV.

This clone has more than one count but fewer than ten. The chain has TRBV3-1 (or the pseudogene TRBV3-2) and TRBJ2-2; TRBD2 is a possible D gene (6 bases). Germline values: CDR1 LGHDT, CDR2 YNNKEL (reference sequence). The V end was cut by 4 bases, the J end by 5 bases, with 23 bases between. CDR3 length: 18 amino acids. The chain's CDR3 is CASSLTRGTGGVTGELFF. Here the CDR3 DNA reads TGTGCCAGCAGCCTCACACGGGGGACCGGGGGAGTGACCGGGGAGCTGTTTTTT.

The rearrangement joins TRBV19 to TRBJ2-7; 7 bases are a match to TRBD2. Germline loops: CDR1 LNHDA, CDR2 SQIVND (reference sequence). J gave up 7 bases and V 5 bases, and 17 bases lay outside the gene matches. The CDR3 consists of 16 residues. The CDR3 protein is CASSPRGGIRIGEQYV. The CDR3 DNA reads TGTGCCAGTAGTCCCCGGGGAGGGATACGTATAGGTGAGCAGTACGTC.

The CDR3: CASNRWTGSYNEQFF. The CDR3, as DNA: TGTGCCAGCAATCGATGGACAGGCTCCTACAATGAGCAGTTCTTC. The rearrangement joins TRBV27 to TRBJ2-1; 7 nucleotides line up with TRBD1. The ends lost 7 bases at V and 0 bases at J; junction bases unmatched: 6. This CDR3 region has 15 residues. The germline V gene has CDR1 MNHEY and CDR2 SMNVEV (reference sequence).

This sequence joins TRBV28 and TRBJ1-6; D possibly corresponds to TRBD1 (6 bases). The V end lost 6 bases, the J end lost 4 bases, and 13 bases lay between the germline ends. The CDR3 runs to 15 residues. The V gene's germline CDR1 is MDHEN and CDR2 SYDVKM. CDR3 region: CASSPGTPYNSPLHF. The CDR3 bases are TGTGCCAGCAGCCCTGGGACACCGTATAATTCACCCCTCCACTTT.

This clone has just one count. J is TRBJ1-6 and V is TRBV25-1; 9 nucleotides agree with TRBD1. Looked up from germline, CDR1 is MGHDK and CDR2 is SYGVNS. The CDR3 loop spans 17 amino acids. V was clipped by 4 bases and J by 0 bases; unmatched bases: 4. CDR3 nucleotides: TGTGCCAGCAGTGGGGGACAGGGTAGCTCCTATAATTCACCCCTCCACTTT. Its translation is CASSGGQGSSYNSPLHF.

The chain has TRBV18 and TRBJ2-5, with D possibly being TRBD1 (6 bases). The germline V gene encodes CDR1 KGHSH and CDR2 LQKENI. There are 18 residues in the CDR3. V was pared by 0 bases and J by 3 bases, with 20 bases between. The CDR3 spells CASSPPNRRGTSEETQYF. The CDR3 bases are TGTGCCAGCTCACCACCGAATCGCAGGGGTACTTCGGAAGAGACCCAGTACTTC.